This T cell receptor (beta chain) originates from a study of blood T cell repertoires in COVID-19. Study in general: Sites in the United States, Italy and Spain provided acute and convalescent COVID-19 samples.

The germline V and J ends were trimmed by 2 bases and 7 bases, with 19 bases remaining between them. The CDR3 extends over 16 amino acids. Germline CDR1 is SGDLS and CDR2 is YYNGEE. As originally analysed: Scientists estimated how many nucleated cells there were by amplifying reference gene primers. Some clones are missing from TCRdb's copy, which holds only in-frame ones; the method was immunoSEQ multiplex PCR. The V and J calls and clone size come from that table; D and trimming were worked out from the DNA. Of 150,000 or so clones in the sample, approximately 85% were seen once. Seattle participants joined during active infection and were tracked over time.

Sequencing input: peripheral blood. V usage is TRBV9 and J usage is TRBJ2-1, with D perhaps TRBD1 (6 bases). This receptor was identified in a woman aged 55-70 years with COVID-19, enrolled during active disease. The CDR3 sequence: CASSVGQTTSGNEQFF. In nucleotides, the CDR3 is TGTGCCAGCAGCGTCGGACAGACCACCTCGGGGAATGAGCAGTTCTTC.